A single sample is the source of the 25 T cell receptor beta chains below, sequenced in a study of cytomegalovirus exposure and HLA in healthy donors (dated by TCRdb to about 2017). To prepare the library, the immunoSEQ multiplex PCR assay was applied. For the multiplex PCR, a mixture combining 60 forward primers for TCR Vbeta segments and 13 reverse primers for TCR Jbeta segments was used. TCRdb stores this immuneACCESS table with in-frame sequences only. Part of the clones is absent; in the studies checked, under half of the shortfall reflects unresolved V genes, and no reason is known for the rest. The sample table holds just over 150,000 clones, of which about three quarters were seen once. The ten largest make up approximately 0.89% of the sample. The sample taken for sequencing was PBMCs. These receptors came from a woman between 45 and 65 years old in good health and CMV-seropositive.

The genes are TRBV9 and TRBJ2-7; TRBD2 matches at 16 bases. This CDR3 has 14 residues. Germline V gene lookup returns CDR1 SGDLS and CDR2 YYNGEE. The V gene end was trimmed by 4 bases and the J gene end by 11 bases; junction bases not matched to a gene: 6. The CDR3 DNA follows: TGTGCCAGCAGCCAGGGACTAGCGGGGGGGAGTAAGTACTTC. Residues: CASSQGLAGGSKYF.

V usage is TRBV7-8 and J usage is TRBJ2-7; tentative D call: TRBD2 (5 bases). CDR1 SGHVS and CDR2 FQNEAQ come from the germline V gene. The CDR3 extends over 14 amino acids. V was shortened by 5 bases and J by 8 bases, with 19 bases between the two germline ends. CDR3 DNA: TGTGCCAGCAGCACCCGAGGGTGGGCTGGGCAGCAGTACTTC. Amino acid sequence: CASSTRGWAGQQYF.

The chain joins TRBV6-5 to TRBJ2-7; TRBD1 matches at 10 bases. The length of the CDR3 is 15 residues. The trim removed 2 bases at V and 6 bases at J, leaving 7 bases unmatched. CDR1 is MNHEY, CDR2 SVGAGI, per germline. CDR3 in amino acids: CASSYRRTGGGEQYF. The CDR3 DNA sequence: TGTGCCAGCAGTTACCGAAGGACAGGGGGAGGCGAGCAGTACTTC.

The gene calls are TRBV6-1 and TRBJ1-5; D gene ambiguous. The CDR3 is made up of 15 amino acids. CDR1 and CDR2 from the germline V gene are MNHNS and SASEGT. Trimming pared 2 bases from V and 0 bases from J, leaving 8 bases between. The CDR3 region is CASSERHHSNQPQHF. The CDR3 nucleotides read TGTGCCAGCAGTGAAAGACACCATAGCAATCAGCCCCAGCATTTT.

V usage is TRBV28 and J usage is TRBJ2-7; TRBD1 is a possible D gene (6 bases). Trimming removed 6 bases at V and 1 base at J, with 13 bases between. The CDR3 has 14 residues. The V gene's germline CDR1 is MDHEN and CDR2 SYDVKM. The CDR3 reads CASSRRDRSYEQYF. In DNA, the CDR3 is TGTGCCAGCAGCCGCCGCGACAGGTCCTACGAGCAGTACTTC.

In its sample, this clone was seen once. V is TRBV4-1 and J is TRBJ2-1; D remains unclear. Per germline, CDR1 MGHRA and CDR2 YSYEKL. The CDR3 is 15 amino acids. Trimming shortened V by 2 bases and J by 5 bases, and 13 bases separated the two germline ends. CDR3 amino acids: CASSQRSPENNEQFF. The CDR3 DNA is TGCGCCAGCAGCCAACGATCCCCAGAAAACAATGAGCAGTTCTTC.

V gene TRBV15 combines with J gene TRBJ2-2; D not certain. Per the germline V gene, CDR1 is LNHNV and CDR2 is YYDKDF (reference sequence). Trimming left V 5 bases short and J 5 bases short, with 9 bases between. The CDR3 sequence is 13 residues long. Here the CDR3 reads CATSLPGTGELFF. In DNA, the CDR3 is TGTGCCACCAGCTTACCAGGAACCGGGGAGCTGTTTTTT.

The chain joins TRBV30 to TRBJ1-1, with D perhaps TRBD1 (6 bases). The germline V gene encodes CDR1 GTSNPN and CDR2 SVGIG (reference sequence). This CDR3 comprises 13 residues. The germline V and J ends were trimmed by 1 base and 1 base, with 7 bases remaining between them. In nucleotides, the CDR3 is TGTGCCTGGAGTGCGGACAGGAACACTGAAGCTTTCTTT. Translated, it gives CAWSADRNTEAFF.

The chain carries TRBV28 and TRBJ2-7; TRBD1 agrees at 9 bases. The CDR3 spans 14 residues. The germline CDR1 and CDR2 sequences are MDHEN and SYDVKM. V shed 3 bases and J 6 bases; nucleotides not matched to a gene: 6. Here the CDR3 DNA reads TGTGCCAGCAGTTTTTCGGACAGGGGCGGCGAGCAGTACTTC. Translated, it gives CASSFSDRGGEQYF.

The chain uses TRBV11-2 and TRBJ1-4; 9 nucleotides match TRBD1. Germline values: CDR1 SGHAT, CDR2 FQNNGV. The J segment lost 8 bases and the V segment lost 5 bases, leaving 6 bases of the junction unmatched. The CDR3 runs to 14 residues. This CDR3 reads CASSTGTGNEKLFF. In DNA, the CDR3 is TGTGCCAGCAGCACCGGGACAGGGAACGAAAAACTGTTTTTT.

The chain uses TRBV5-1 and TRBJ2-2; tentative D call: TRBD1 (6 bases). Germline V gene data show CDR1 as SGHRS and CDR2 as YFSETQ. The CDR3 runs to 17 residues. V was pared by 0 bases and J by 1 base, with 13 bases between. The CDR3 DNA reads TGCGCCAGCAGCTTGGGGCCTGGACAGCAGAACACCGGGGAGCTGTTTTTT. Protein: CASSLGPGQQNTGELFF.

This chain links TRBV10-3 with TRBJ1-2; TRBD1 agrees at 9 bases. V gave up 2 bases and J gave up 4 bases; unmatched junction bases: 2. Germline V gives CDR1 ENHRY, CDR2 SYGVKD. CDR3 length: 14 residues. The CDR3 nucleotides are TGTGCCATCAGTGAGACAGGGGGCGGCTATGGCTACACCTTC. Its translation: CAISETGGGYGYTF.

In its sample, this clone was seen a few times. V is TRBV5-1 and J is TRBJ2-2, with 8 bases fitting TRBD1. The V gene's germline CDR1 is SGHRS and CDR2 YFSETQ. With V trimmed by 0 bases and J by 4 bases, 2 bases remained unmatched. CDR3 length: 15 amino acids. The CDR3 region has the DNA TGCGCCAGCAGCTTGGGGGACAGGAGCACCGGGGAGCTGTTTTTT. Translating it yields CASSLGDRSTGELFF.

The CDR3 spells CASSLIWRGGGANYGYTF. CDR3 nucleotide sequence: TGTGCCAGCAGCTTAATATGGCGGGGCGGGGGAGCTAACTATGGCTACACCTTC. The V gene is TRBV11-2, the J gene TRBJ1-2; D might be TRBD1 (5 bases). The CDR3 spans 18 residues. The germline V gene has CDR1 SGHAT and CDR2 FQNNGV. Trimming cost V 2 bases and J 0 bases, with 19 bases left between them.

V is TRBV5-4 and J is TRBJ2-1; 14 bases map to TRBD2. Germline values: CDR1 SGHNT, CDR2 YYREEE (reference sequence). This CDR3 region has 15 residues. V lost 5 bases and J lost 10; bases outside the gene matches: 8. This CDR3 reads CASRPGTSGSQEQFF. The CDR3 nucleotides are TGTGCCAGCAGGCCCGGGACTAGCGGGAGTCAGGAGCAGTTCTTC.

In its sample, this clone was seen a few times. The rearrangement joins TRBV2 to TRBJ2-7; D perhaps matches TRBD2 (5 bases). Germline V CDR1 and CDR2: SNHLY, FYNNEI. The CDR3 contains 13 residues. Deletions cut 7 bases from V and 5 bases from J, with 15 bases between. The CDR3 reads CASTRREGDEQYF. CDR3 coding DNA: TGTGCCAGCACCCGAAGAGAGGGAGACGAGCAGTACTTC.

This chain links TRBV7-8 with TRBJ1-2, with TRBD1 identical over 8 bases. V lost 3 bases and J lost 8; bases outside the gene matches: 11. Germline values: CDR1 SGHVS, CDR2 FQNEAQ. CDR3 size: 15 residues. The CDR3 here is CASSFLVDRDWGYTF. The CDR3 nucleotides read TGTGCCAGCAGCTTTCTGGTGGACAGGGATTGGGGCTACACCTTC.

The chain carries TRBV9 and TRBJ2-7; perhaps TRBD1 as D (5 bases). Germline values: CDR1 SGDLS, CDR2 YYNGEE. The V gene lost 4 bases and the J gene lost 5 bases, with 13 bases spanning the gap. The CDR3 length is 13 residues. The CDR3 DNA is TGTGCCAGCAGCCCGGACATATCGGACGAGCAGTACTTC. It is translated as CASSPDISDEQYF. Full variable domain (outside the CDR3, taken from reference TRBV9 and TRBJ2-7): DSGVTQTPKHLITATGQRVTLRCSPRSGDLSVYWYQQSLDQGLQFLIQYYNGEERAKGNILERFSAQQFPDLHSELNLSSLELGDSALYFCASSPDISDEQYFGPGTRLTVT.

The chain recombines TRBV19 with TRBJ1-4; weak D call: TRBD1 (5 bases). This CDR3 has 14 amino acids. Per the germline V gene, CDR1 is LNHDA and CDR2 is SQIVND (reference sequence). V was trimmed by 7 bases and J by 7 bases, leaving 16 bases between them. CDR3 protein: CASTPFGAGEKLFF. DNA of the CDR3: TGTGCCAGTACGCCGTTTGGGGCCGGTGAAAAACTGTTTTTT. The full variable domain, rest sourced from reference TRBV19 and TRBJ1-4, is DGGITQSPKYLFRKEGQNVTLSCEQNLNHDAMYWYRQDPGQGLRLIYYSQIVNDFQKGDIAEGYSVSREKKESFPLTVTSAQKNPTAFYLCASTPFGAGEKLFFGSGTQLSVL.

This CDR3 is CASSFSPSGDTYEQYF. As DNA, the CDR3 is TGTGCCAGCAGCTTCTCCCCTAGCGGGGATACCTACGAGCAGTACTTC. The chain is built from TRBV7-2 and TRBJ2-7, with 9 positions matching TRBD2. The J segment lost 2 bases and the V segment lost 3 bases, leaving 8 bases of the junction unmatched. There are 16 residues in the CDR3. CDR1 and CDR2 from the germline V gene are SGHTA and FQGNSA. Using reference TRBV7-2 and TRBJ2-7 for the parts outside the CDR3, the full variable domain is GAGVSQSPSNKVTEKGKDVELRCDPISGHTALYWYRQSLGQGLEFLIYFQGNSAPDKSGLPSDRFSAERTGGSVSTLTIQRTQQEDSAVYLCASSFSPSGDTYEQYFGPGTRLTVT.

CDR3 region: CASAVVGETQYF. In DNA, the CDR3 is TGTGCCAGCGCGGTCGTGGGAGAGACCCAGTACTTC. The chain joins TRBV6-5 to TRBJ2-5; the D is unclear. The CDR3 totals 12 residues. Germline lookup yields CDR1 MNHEY and CDR2 SVGAGI. The V end was cut by 8 bases, the J end by 4 bases, with 11 bases between.

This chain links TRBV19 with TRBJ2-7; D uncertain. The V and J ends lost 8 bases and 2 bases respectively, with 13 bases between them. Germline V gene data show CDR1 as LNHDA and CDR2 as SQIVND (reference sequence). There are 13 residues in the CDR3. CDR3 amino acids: CASRQANAYEQYF. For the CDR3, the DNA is TGTGCCAGTCGGCAGGCAAACGCCTACGAGCAGTACTTC.

The CDR3 here is CASSYDFSKSGELFF. The CDR3 nucleotides are TGTGCCAGCAGTTACGATTTTAGTAAGAGCGGGGAGCTGTTTTTT. The V call is TRBV6-6, the J call TRBJ2-2; D call uncertain. The germline CDR1 and CDR2 sequences are MNHNY and SVGAGI (reference sequence). Trimming pared 2 bases from V and 7 bases from J, leaving 14 bases between. This CDR3 is 15 amino acids long.

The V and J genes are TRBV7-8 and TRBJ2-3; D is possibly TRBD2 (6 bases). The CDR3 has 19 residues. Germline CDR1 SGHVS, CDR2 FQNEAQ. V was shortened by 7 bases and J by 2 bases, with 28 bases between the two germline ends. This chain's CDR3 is CASIPWWREKESNTDTQYF. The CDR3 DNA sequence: TGTGCCAGCATCCCCTGGTGGAGGGAGAAAGAATCCAACACAGATACGCAGTATTTT. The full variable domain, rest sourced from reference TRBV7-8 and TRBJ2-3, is GAGVSQSPRYKVAKRGQDVALRCDPISGHVSLFWYQQALGQGPEFLTYFQNEAQLDKSGLPSDRFFAERPEGSVSTLKIQRTQQEDSAVYLCASIPWWREKESNTDTQYFGPGTRLTVL.

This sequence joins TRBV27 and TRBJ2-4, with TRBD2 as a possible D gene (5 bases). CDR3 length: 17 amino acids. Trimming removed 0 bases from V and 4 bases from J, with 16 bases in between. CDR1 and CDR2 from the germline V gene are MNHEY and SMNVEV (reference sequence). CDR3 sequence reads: CASSLSPLKREKNIQYF. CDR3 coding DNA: TGTGCCAGCAGTTTATCTCCCCTTAAGAGGGAGAAAAACATTCAGTACTTC.